The entry below describes one TCR beta chain. Its antigen is not known. Use of 60 Vbeta and 13 Jbeta primers characterized the PCR. This table comes from immunoSEQ multiplex PCR, and its TCRdb copy is limited to in-frame clones, with some not included. The listing records under 200,000 clones. V was clipped by 4 bases and J by 0 bases; unmatched bases: 6. The length of the CDR3 is 16 residues. Germline V CDR1 and CDR2: SQVTM, ANQGSEA. This specimen comes from a study of cytomegalovirus exposure and HLA in healthy donors. The wider study: Assignment to the Caucasian-associated ancestry cluster applied to about 80% of the roughly 420 genotyped donors.

Study outcomes and limitations: Per published reports, the classifier diagnosed cytomegalovirus status with high specificity and sensitivity.

Sequencing was performed on PBMCs. V usage is TRBV29-1 and J usage is TRBJ1-1; 12 bases agree with TRBD1. The sequence was obtained from a man aged 30-40 years in good health and CMV-seronegative. The CDR3 protein is CSVGGTGGRMNTEAFF. DNA of the CDR3: TGCAGCGTTGGGGGGACAGGGGGCAGGATGAACACTGAAGCTTTCTTT.